What follows are 11 T cell receptor beta chains derived from one specimen sequenced in a study of blood T cell repertoires in COVID-19. Measured with immunoSEQ multiplex PCR; TCRdb has only the in-frame clones, and not every one. Of about 81,000 clones in the sample, about 89% were seen once. The specimen was peripheral blood. These receptors were obtained from a man between 65 and 85 years old with active or convalescent COVID-19.

This clone was picked up a small number of times. The CDR3 protein is CASSVSEGDEAFF. The CDR3 region has the DNA TGTGCCAGCAGTGTATCAGAGGGAGATGAAGCTTTCTTT. The chain recombines TRBV2 with TRBJ1-1; unclear D gene. CDR1 SNHLY and CDR2 FYNNEI come from the germline V gene. CDR3 length: 13 amino acids. The germline V and J ends were trimmed by 4 bases and 7 bases, with 13 bases remaining between them. The whole variable domain, filled in from reference TRBV2 and TRBJ1-1, reads EPEVTQTPSHQVTQMGQEVILRCVPISNHLYFYWYRQILGQKVEFLVSFYNNEISEKSEIFDDQFSVERPDGSNFTLKIRSTKLEDSAMYFCASSVSEGDEAFFGQGTRLTVV.

The J gene is TRBJ1-5, the V gene TRBV7-9; 8 bases fit TRBD1. CDR1 is SEHNR, CDR2 FQNEAQ, per germline (reference sequence). With 4 bases clipped from V and 7 bases from J, the junction kept 6 bases outside the gene matches. The CDR3 is made up of 14 amino acids. CDR3: CASSSDRVGQPQHF. DNA of the CDR3: TGTGCCAGCAGCTCGGACAGGGTCGGGCAGCCCCAGCATTTT.

The V and J genes are TRBV28 and TRBJ2-7, with D perhaps TRBD1 (6 bases). The germline gives CDR1 MDHEN, CDR2 SYDVKM. Trimming took off 3 bases at V and 0 bases at J, with 12 bases between the two ends. The CDR3 is 15 amino acids. The CDR3, as DNA: TGTGCCAGCAGTTTCAGGGGTCTCAGCTCCTACGAGCAGTACTTC. Its translation: CASSFRGLSSYEQYF.

The rearrangement joins TRBV18 to TRBJ2-3; TRBD1 matches 8 bases. CDR3 length equals 13 residues. J gave up 7 bases and V 3 bases, and 3 bases lay outside the gene matches. The V gene's germline CDR1 is KGHSH and CDR2 LQKENI. CDR3 sequence (DNA): TGTGCCAGCTCACCTCAGGGGGCCAATACGCAGTATTTT. It yields the protein CASSPQGANTQYF.

Only one count was recorded for this clone. The chain combines TRBV4-3 with TRBJ2-5; no clear D. The CDR3 contains 15 residues. The germline gives CDR1 LGHNA, CDR2 YSLEER. The V gene lost 0 bases and the J gene lost 5 bases, with 13 bases spanning the gap. As DNA, the CDR3 is TGCGCCAGCAGCCAAGATGAGGCATTACGTGAGACCCAGTACTTC. Residues: CASSQDEALRETQYF.

The rearrangement joins TRBV11-2 to TRBJ1-3; no definite D call. CDR1 is SGHAT and CDR2 is FQNNGV in the germline V gene. V was trimmed by 3 bases and J by 3 bases, leaving 9 bases between them. This CDR3 has 14 amino acids. CDR3 nucleotide sequence: TGTGCCAGCAGCTTGCTTGGGCTTGGAAACACCATATATTTT. Its protein product is CASSLLGLGNTIYF.

The chain recombines TRBV5-1 with TRBJ2-5; 13 nucleotides align to TRBD2. Germline lookup yields CDR1 SGHRS and CDR2 YFSETQ. After removal of 4 bases from V and 8 bases from J, the junction contained 5 bases not matched to a gene. CDR3 size: 14 residues. The chain's CDR3 is CASSRTSGGVTQYF. The CDR3 DNA follows: TGCGCCAGCAGCAGGACTAGCGGGGGAGTAACCCAGTACTTC. The entire variable domain, with the rest obtained from reference TRBV5-1 and TRBJ2-5, is as follows: KAGVTQTPRYLIKTRGQQVTLSCSPISGHRSVSWYQQTPGQGLQFLFEYFSETQRNKGNFPGRFSGRQFSNSRSEMNVSTLELGDSALYLCASSRTSGGVTQYFGPGTRLLVL.

This chain connects TRBV5-6 to TRBJ2-1; possibly TRBD2 for D (5 bases). V was cut by 5 bases and J by 4 bases, with 16 bases left in between. The CDR3 is 15 residues long. Germline V gene lookup returns CDR1 SGHDT and CDR2 YYEEEE. The CDR3, as DNA: TGTGCCAGCAGTCTAAGGATTGAGCGGTACAATGAGCAGTTCTTC. Its translation: CASSLRIERYNEQFF.

The V call is TRBV11-3, the J call TRBJ2-3; 9 bases map to TRBD1. The CDR3 is 15 residues long. Germline V CDR1 and CDR2: SGHNT, YENEEA. V shed 5 bases, J shed 3 bases, and the junction held 6 bases outside the gene matches. The CDR3 loop is CASSQGQGETDTQYF. CDR3 nucleotide sequence: TGTGCCAGCAGCCAGGGACAGGGAGAGACAGATACGCAGTATTTT.

This chain joins TRBV29-1 and TRBJ1-1, with 9 bases aligning to TRBD1. The V and J ends lost 7 bases and 4 bases, in that order; junction bases with no gene match: 4. This CDR3 has 12 amino acids. CDR1 and CDR2 (germline): SQVTM, ANQGSEA. The DNA for the CDR3 is TGCAGCGCGCGACAGGGGGGCACTGAAGCTTTCTTT. Its protein is CSARQGGTEAFF.

The rearrangement uses TRBV15 and TRBJ1-6; tentative D call: TRBD1 (5 bases). Germline values: CDR1 LNHNV, CDR2 YYDKDF (reference sequence). There are 17 residues in the CDR3. Trimming removed 0 bases from V and 7 bases from J, with 16 bases in between. The CDR3 spells CATSRDPPWGPNSPLHF. Written as DNA, the CDR3 is TGTGCCACCAGCAGAGACCCGCCCTGGGGCCCAAATTCACCCCTCCACTTT.